The 7 T cell receptor beta chains given below trace back to one sample, sequenced in a study of shared clonotypes between healthy human individuals (dated by TCRdb to the early 2020s). The protocol used for the library was the immunoSEQ multiplex PCR assay. The source is immuneACCESS, and TCRdb retained only in-frame sequences with V and J called. Part of the clones is not carried over; for the studies checked, unresolved V genes explain less than half of this, and the remainder is unexplained. A total of about 2,100,000 clones appear in this sample, about 93% of them only once. The ten largest account for roughly 1.7% of the sample. For the CD8 naive samples, CD45RO-negative cells were positively selected for CCR7, yielding a CD45RA+CCR7+ population from which TemRA cells were excluded. Sequencing was carried out using naive CD8+ T cells from PBMCs. The meaning of the sample's cell subset or site label: CD45RA+CCR7+. These receptors came from a man between 18 and 35 years old in good health. Some clones in this sample may be carry-over from other donors' samples.

A note on this clone: The sample has other DNA sequences that encode this CDR3 too. The chain recombines TRBV5-1 with TRBJ1-1; D perhaps matches TRBD1 (6 bases). Germline CDR1 is SGHRS and CDR2 is YFSETQ. This CDR3 comprises 14 residues. Deletions cut 2 bases from V and 2 bases from J, with 10 bases between. The CDR3 spells CASSFGTLNTEAFF. Written as DNA, the CDR3 is TGCGCCAGCAGCTTCGGGACACTCAACACTGAAGCTTTCTTT.

The V call is TRBV27, the J call TRBJ2-5; 11 bases fit TRBD2. Germline V gives CDR1 MNHEY, CDR2 SMNVEV (reference sequence). V was pared by 6 bases and J by 5 bases, with 11 bases of the junction left unmatched. This CDR3 is built from 16 residues. The CDR3 sequence: CASRVLAGGGQETQYF. The CDR3 DNA follows: TGTGCCAGCAGGGTCCTAGCGGGAGGTGGGCAGGAGACCCAGTACTTC.

The chain is built from TRBV25-1 and TRBJ1-1; TRBD1 might be the D (5 bases). V gave up 2 bases and J gave up 3 bases, with 13 bases separating them. This CDR3 spans 15 amino acids. Looked up from germline, CDR1 is MGHDK and CDR2 is SYGVNS. CDR3 DNA: TGTGCCAGCAGTGAACTAGGGGAGGGGTACACTGAAGCTTTCTTT. Amino acids: CASSELGEGYTEAFF. Filled out from reference TRBV25-1 and TRBJ1-1, the complete variable domain reads EADIYQTPRYLVIGTGKKITLECSQTMGHDKMYWYQQDPGMELHLIHYSYGVNSTEKGDLSSESTVSRIRTEHFPLTLESARPSHTSQYLCASSELGEGYTEAFFGQGTRLTVV.

V is TRBV4-2 and J is TRBJ2-1; tentative D call: TRBD1 (6 bases). The CDR3 sequence is 15 residues long. V was pared by 4 bases and J by 8 bases, with 18 bases between. Germline CDR1 reads LGHNA; CDR2 reads YNFKEQ. CDR3 sequence reads: CASSPQDSIIDEQFF. DNA of the CDR3: TGTGCCAGCAGCCCTCAGGACAGTATTATCGATGAGCAGTTCTTC.

V is TRBV6-6 and J is TRBJ1-3; D is unresolved. The CDR3 length is 13 residues. V was cut by 7 bases and J by 7 bases, with 14 bases left in between. Germline V lookup: CDR1 MNHNY, CDR2 SVGAGI (reference sequence). The CDR3 DNA follows: TGTGCCAGCACGTCGGGGTGGCGGAACACCATATATTTT. The encoded protein is CASTSGWRNTIYF.

This clone was counted between two and nine times. The chain recombines TRBV7-9 with TRBJ1-1; 7 bases map to TRBD1. The CDR3 runs to 12 residues. Germline V lookup: CDR1 SEHNR, CDR2 FQNEAQ (reference sequence). Trimming cost V 5 bases and J 7 bases; bases outside gene matches: 4. CDR3 nucleotides: TGTGCCAGCAGCCAACAGGGGATTGAAGCTTTCTTT. It encodes CASSQQGIEAFF.

This clone was detected only once. V usage is TRBV29-1 and J usage is TRBJ2-7, with D possibly matching TRBD1 (6 bases). CDR3 size: 12 residues. The V and J ends lost 4 bases and 0 bases respectively, with 7 bases between them. CDR1 and CDR2 from the germline V gene are SQVTM and ANQGSEA. Here the CDR3 DNA reads TGCAGCGTTGGGGACAACTCCTACGAGCAGTACTTC. Amino acid sequence: CSVGDNSYEQYF.